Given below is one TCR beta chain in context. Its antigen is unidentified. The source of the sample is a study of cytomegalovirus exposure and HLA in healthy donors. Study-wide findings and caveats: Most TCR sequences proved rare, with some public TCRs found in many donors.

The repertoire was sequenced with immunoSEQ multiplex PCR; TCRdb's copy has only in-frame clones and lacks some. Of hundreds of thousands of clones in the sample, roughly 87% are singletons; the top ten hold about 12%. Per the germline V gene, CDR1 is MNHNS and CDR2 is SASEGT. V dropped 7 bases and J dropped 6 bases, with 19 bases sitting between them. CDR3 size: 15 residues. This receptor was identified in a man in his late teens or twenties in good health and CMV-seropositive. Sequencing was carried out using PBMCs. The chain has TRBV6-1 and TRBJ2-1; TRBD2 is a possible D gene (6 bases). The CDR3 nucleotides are TGTGCCAGCACCGGTCGTGGCGGGGCGGGCAATGAGCAGTTCTTC. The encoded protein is CASTGRGGAGNEQFF.